The sequence of this T cell receptor beta chain was determined in a study of patients and donors after allogeneic stem cell transplantation. Per germline, CDR1 MNHEY and CDR2 SVGEGT. The CDR3 has 14 amino acids. Trimming took 1 base from V and 4 from J, leaving 10 bases between them. Each CDR3 protein gets one entry after TCRdb re-called the RT-PCR reads with MiXCR. Of about a million distinct CDR3 sequences listed, more than 15% are singletons. This clonotype was found a few times. The clonotype originates from a human donor who was either an allogeneic HSCT recipient or a stem cell or donor lymphocyte infusion donor (not recorded which). It is not recorded whose cells these are; they may come from a transplant donor. V gene TRBV6-2 or TRBV6-3 combines with J gene TRBJ1-1; D possibly corresponds to TRBD1 (5 bases). The sample comprised blood, either unsorted or a sorted T cell fraction (not recorded which). The CDR3 spells CASSYFGALTEAFF. The DNA of the CDR3 is TGTGCCAGCAGTTACTTTGGGGCACTCACTGAAGCTTTCTTT.